One sample yielded the 22 T cell receptor beta chains listed below, sequenced in a study of T cell changes during pregnancy in multiple sclerosis (dated by TCRdb to between 2019 and 2020). To prepare the library, the immunoSEQ multiplex PCR assay was applied. Held by TCRdb, this immuneACCESS table contains in-frame sequences only and omits some clones. Under half of the omission traces to an unresolved V gene where checked; the cause of the rest is unknown. Present in this sample are tens of thousands of clones, about nine tenths of which were seen just once. 5% to 6.5% of the sample lies in the top ten. The source was CD8+ T cells from peripheral blood mononuclear cells, collected in the second trimester of pregnancy. The receptor source for this set is a female donor with multiple sclerosis, enrolled in a pregnancy study.

The chain has TRBV27 and TRBJ1-1; the D is unclear. CDR3 size: 12 residues. From germline, CDR1 is MNHEY and CDR2 SMNVEV (reference sequence). Trimming pared 7 bases from V and 6 bases from J, leaving 12 bases between. The chain's CDR3 is CASTGGMAEAFF. The CDR3 nucleotides read TGTGCCAGCACCGGCGGGATGGCTGAAGCTTTCTTT.

The chain couples TRBV6-1 to TRBJ2-1; 11 positions agree with TRBD2. CDR1 and CDR2 (germline): MNHNS, SASEGT. The CDR3 totals 16 residues. V gave up 4 bases and J gave up 11 bases; unmatched junction bases: 13. CDR3 sequence: CASSAPGLAGGPKQFF. The CDR3 nucleotides are TGTGCCAGCAGTGCTCCTGGACTAGCGGGCGGTCCCAAGCAGTTCTTC.

The genes are TRBV11-3 and TRBJ2-7; D is perhaps TRBD2 (5 bases). The CDR3 has 14 amino acids. Trimming shortened V by 5 bases and J by 1 base, and 12 bases separated the two germline ends. Germline lookup yields CDR1 SGHNT and CDR2 YENEEA. CDR3 loop: CASSPSTGSYEQYF. DNA for the CDR3: TGTGCCAGCAGCCCCTCCACGGGATCCTACGAGCAGTACTTC.

The V call is TRBV19, the J call TRBJ2-7; the D gene is possibly TRBD1 (6 bases). V was clipped by 0 bases and J by 7 bases, with 16 bases between them. This CDR3 is 15 amino acids long. Germline V gives CDR1 LNHDA, CDR2 SQIVND (reference sequence). The CDR3 is CASSIDPATGREQYF. Written as DNA, the CDR3 is TGTGCCAGTAGTATAGATCCCGCGACAGGACGGGAGCAGTACTTC.

The chain has TRBV27 and TRBJ2-1, with 7 nucleotides matching TRBD1. CDR3 size: 16 residues. Trimming cost V 5 bases and J 8 bases; bases outside gene matches: 15. Germline CDR1 reads MNHEY; CDR2 reads SMNVEV (reference sequence). CDR3 sequence reads: CASSVVGQNFRYEQFF. For the CDR3, the DNA is TGTGCCAGCAGTGTGGTGGGACAGAATTTTAGGTATGAGCAGTTCTTC.

The V call is TRBV9, the J call TRBJ2-5; 9 nucleotides align to TRBD1. The J call could be wrong; TRBJ2-7 is a better fit for the DNA end. CDR3 length: 15 amino acids. Germline CDR1 is SGDLS and CDR2 is YYNGEE. The CDR3 spells CASSGPRDRDHEQYF. CDR3 nucleotide sequence: TGTGCCAGCAGCGGCCCCCGGGACAGGGACCACGAGCAGTACTTC.

This clone has only one observation. The J gene is TRBJ1-1, the V gene TRBV29-1, with 8 bases lining up with TRBD1. In germline, CDR1 is SQVTM, CDR2 ANQGSEA. The CDR3 runs to 14 residues. Trimming removed 3 bases from V and 4 bases from J; junction bases left unmatched: 7. CDR3 region: CSVETGDWGTEAFF. The CDR3 coding sequence is TGCAGCGTTGAGACAGGGGATTGGGGCACTGAAGCTTTCTTT. The full variable domain, in which reference TRBV29-1 and TRBJ1-1 provide the parts outside the CDR3, is SAVISQKPSRDICQRGTSLTIQCQVDSQVTMMFWYRQQPGQSLTLIATANQGSEATYESGFVIDKFPISRPNLTFSTLTVSNMSPEDSSIYLCSVETGDWGTEAFFGQGTRLTVV.

The chain employs TRBV28 and TRBJ1-5; perhaps TRBD1 as D (6 bases). V lost 10 bases to trimming and J lost 4 bases, with 17 bases between them. CDR1 is MDHEN, CDR2 SYDVKM, per germline. This CDR3 spans 14 amino acids. As DNA, the CDR3 is TGTGCCACCCGACAGGAGGAAATTAATCAGCCCCAGCATTTT. This translates into CATRQEEINQPQHF.

This rearrangement joins TRBV14 to TRBJ2-1; 8 bases map to TRBD1. CDR3 size: 17 residues. V lost 0 bases to trimming and J lost 4 bases; unmatched junction nucleotides: 8. Germline lookup yields CDR1 SGHDN and CDR2 FVKESK. CDR3 loop: CASSQDGTGQVYNEQFF. The CDR3 DNA reads as TGTGCCAGCAGCCAAGACGGGACGGGACAGGTGTACAATGAGCAGTTCTTC. Drawing the rest from reference TRBV14 and TRBJ2-1, the complete variable domain is EAGVTQFPSHSVIEKGQTVTLRCDPISGHDNLYWYRRVMGKEIKFLLHFVKESKQDESGMPNNRFLAERTGGTYSTLKVQPAELEDSGVYFCASSQDGTGQVYNEQFFGPGTRLTVL.

This clone was observed a single time. The rearrangement uses TRBV2 and TRBJ2-7; 9 nucleotides match TRBD2. V lost 1 base to trimming and J lost 5 bases; unmatched junction nucleotides: 6. Germline-derived CDR1 and CDR2 are SNHLY and FYNNEI. CDR3 length: 15 residues. CDR3 region: CASSEGWLAGNEQYF. CDR3 in DNA: TGTGCCAGCAGTGAAGGCTGGCTAGCGGGGAACGAGCAGTACTTC.

This clone was detected only once. V is TRBV7-9 and J is TRBJ1-3, with D maybe TRBD1 (6 bases). V lost 2 bases and J 0 bases, leaving 8 bases between the germline ends. This CDR3 comprises 15 residues. The germline V gene encodes CDR1 SEHNR and CDR2 FQNEAQ (reference sequence). The DNA of the CDR3 is TGTGCCAGCAGCTTACAGGGGAGCTCTGGAAACACCATATATTTT. Its translation: CASSLQGSSGNTIYF.

This chain connects TRBV27 to TRBJ1-5; possible D gene TRBD1, 6 bases. The CDR3 contains 15 residues. The V end lost 4 bases, the J end lost 0 bases, and 10 bases lay between the germline ends. Germline lookup yields CDR1 MNHEY and CDR2 SMNVEV (reference sequence). CDR3 amino acids: CASSSTGLSNQPQHF. The CDR3 nucleotides are TGTGCCAGCAGTTCGACAGGCCTTAGCAATCAGCCCCAGCATTTT.

This sequence joins TRBV29-1 and TRBJ2-2, with D tentatively TRBD2 (6 bases). The CDR3 is made up of 17 amino acids. The V end was cut by 3 bases, the J end by 3 bases, with 20 bases between. Germline CDR1 reads SQVTM; CDR2 reads ANQGSEA. CDR3 sequence reads: CSVEREVGAQDTGELFF. Written as DNA, the CDR3 is TGCAGCGTTGAGAGGGAGGTCGGGGCCCAGGACACCGGGGAGCTGTTTTTT.

The rearrangement links TRBV7-9 to TRBJ2-3, with 11 bases matching TRBD2. V trimming: 4 bases; J trimming: 0 bases; junction bases outside the gene matches: 3. This CDR3 has 16 residues. The germline V gene encodes CDR1 SEHNR and CDR2 FQNEAQ (reference sequence). CDR3 DNA sequence: TGTGCCAGCAGCTCGACTAGCGGGAATAGCACAGATACGCAGTATTTT. This sequence encodes CASSSTSGNSTDTQYF.

This clone is medium-sized within its sample. V gene TRBV27 combines with J gene TRBJ1-3; D possibly corresponds to TRBD1 (6 bases). Germline V gene lookup returns CDR1 MNHEY and CDR2 SMNVEV (reference sequence). The CDR3 is made up of 15 amino acids. V gave up 3 bases and J gave up 3 bases, with 12 bases separating them. For the CDR3, the DNA is TGTGCCAGCAGTTTCTCCCTAGGGGGTGGAAACACCATATATTTT. The encoded protein is CASSFSLGGGNTIYF.

This chain links TRBV9 with TRBJ1-5, with D possibly TRBD1 on 5 matching bases. Germline V gene lookup returns CDR1 SGDLS and CDR2 YYNGEE. Deletions cut 0 bases from V and 7 bases from J, with 14 bases between. CDR3 length: 15 residues. CDR3: CASSVGAGPRQPQHF. CDR3 bases: TGTGCCAGCAGCGTAGGTGCAGGGCCCCGACAGCCCCAGCATTTT.

This clone appeared once. The chain joins TRBV5-1 to TRBJ2-7, with D perhaps TRBD2 (6 bases). CDR3 size: 14 residues. The ends were cut back, 2 bases at V and 2 bases at J, with 11 bases in the middle. The V gene's germline CDR1 is SGHRS and CDR2 YFSETQ. CDR3 region: CASSLSGPTYEQYF. In DNA form, the CDR3 reads TGCGCCAGCAGCTTAAGCGGGCCGACCTACGAGCAGTACTTC. Complete variable domain (other parts from reference TRBV5-1 and TRBJ2-7): KAGVTQTPRYLIKTRGQQVTLSCSPISGHRSVSWYQQTPGQGLQFLFEYFSETQRNKGNFPGRFSGRQFSNSRSEMNVSTLELGDSALYLCASSLSGPTYEQYFGPGTRLTVT.

The rearrangement links TRBV7-9 to TRBJ1-1; a weak D match, TRBD1 (5 bases). Per germline, CDR1 SEHNR and CDR2 FQNEAQ (reference sequence). The CDR3 loop spans 13 amino acids. Trimming stripped 5 bases from V and 5 bases from J, with 12 bases between. The CDR3 DNA sequence: TGTGCCAGCAGCCCCTCTGGGGGGACTGAAGCTTTCTTT. Translating gives CASSPSGGTEAFF.

This chain connects TRBV9 to TRBJ2-3; TRBD2 might be the D (7 bases). Germline assignment: CDR1 SGDLS and CDR2 YYNGEE. V was cut by 6 bases and J by 5 bases, with 16 bases left in between. The CDR3 runs to 14 residues. CDR3 sequence (DNA): TGTGCCAGCACCTTATCAGGGGAGGGAGATACGCAGTATTTT. This gives the protein CASTLSGEGDTQYF.

The chain has TRBV6-4 and TRBJ2-3, with 8 bases lining up with TRBD2. The CDR3 is 15 amino acids. CDR1 MRHNA and CDR2 SNTAGT come from the germline V gene. V lost 6 bases, J lost 4 bases, and 9 bases stayed unmatched. Here the CDR3 DNA reads TGTGCCAGCAGCGAGGAAGCGGGGGTGCCAGATACGCAGTATTTT. It translates to CASSEEAGVPDTQYF.

The V call is TRBV10-2, the J call TRBJ2-1, with 11 positions matching TRBD2. The CDR3 covers 14 residues. With 8 bases clipped from V and 8 bases from J, the junction kept 8 bases outside the gene matches. Germline V gene data show CDR1 as WSHSY and CDR2 as SAAADI. CDR3 DNA: TGCGCCAGCGATAGCGGGAGGGCCGTCGATGAGCAGTTCTTC. It translates to CASDSGRAVDEQFF.

V is TRBV4-1 and J is TRBJ2-7, with 10 nucleotides matching TRBD2. This CDR3 contains 17 residues. V lost 2 bases to trimming and J lost 0 bases; unmatched junction nucleotides: 7. Germline-derived CDR1 and CDR2 are MGHRA and YSYEKL. CDR3 amino acids: CASSQLPQREGSYEQYF. In DNA, the CDR3 is TGCGCCAGCAGCCAACTCCCCCAGCGGGAGGGCTCCTACGAGCAGTACTTC.